This T cell receptor beta chain was recovered during a study of blood T cell repertoires in COVID-19. Overall study: Acute and convalescent COVID-19 specimens originated in the United States, Italy and Spain. Sources were T cells, B-cell-depleted T cells, or PBMCs; the material itself was cDNA or gDNA.

Authors' analysis steps: Counts of nucleated cells, estimated from reference gene primer amplification, were obtained. Produced via immunoSEQ multiplex PCR; TCRdb's table is partial and in-frame only. V and J calls and clone size follow that table, whereas D and trimming were derived from the DNA. The sample holds over 200,000 clones, roughly 87% seen once. Germline CDR1 reads SGHRS; CDR2 reads YFSETQ. The CDR3 spans 14 residues. Trimming took 0 bases from V and 8 from J, leaving 14 bases between them. The receptor's source is a man aged 40-49 years with active or convalescent COVID-19. The chain joins TRBV5-1 to TRBJ1-2; D possibly corresponds to TRBD1 (6 bases). Sequencing used peripheral blood. The CDR3 nucleotides are TGCGCCAGCAGCTTGGATGCGGGGGGCCAAGGCTACACCTTC. Translation gives CASSLDAGGQGYTF.